This note documents a single T cell receptor beta chain sequence. Its antigen is unknown. Base qualities are missing; no much larger clone stands one base away. The High Capacity cDNA Reverse Transcription Kit was used to reverse transcribe all of the isolated RNA, meaning that expressed TCRB transcripts were what got sequenced. Deep immunoSEQ sequencing was performed on naive, central memory and regulatory T cell samples, with an average of approximately 4 million total reads per sample. After sorted cells were lysed in RLT buffer, RNA was extracted with DNase-treated RNeasy Micro or Mini kits, with the choice depending on cell number. To prevent cross-contamination, every cell subset was processed on its own, while patient and healthy donor samples were processed together. TCRB sequences were amplified from cDNA with the immunoSEQ multiplex PCR, producing 87-bp fragments spanning the CDR3 region. Sequencing of the amplicons was done on the Illumina HiSeq platform. The study's own analysis went as follows. Synthetic template baselines were used to correct PCR bias computationally, reads within Hamming distance 2 were collapsed, and singletons that could not be merged were discarded. Reads were aligned to IMGT to assign V, D and J genes, CDR3 length, and insertions or deletions at six rearrangement sites. Within each subset, clonotype counts were normalized to sorted cell number, after which true diversity and Gini coefficients were computed with the tcR R package. The overlap coefficient, calculated on TCRB nucleotide sequences, was used to quantify repertoire sharing. Out-of-frame TCRB sequences from naive cells were analyzed as a proxy for the pre-selection repertoire. TCRdb obtained this table from immuneACCESS and retained in-frame rearrangements with V and J assigned. These tables miss some clones; where compared with another copy, unresolved V genes account for less than half of the shortfall, and the remainder is unexplained. That table furnishes V, J and clone size, whereas the DNA furnished D and trimming. In this sample the table shows 250,000 or so clones, under 70% of which occur a single time. In total, the top ten clones hold approximately 0.053% of the sample.

A single peripheral blood draw of about 116 mL on average was collected from each donor into heparinised tubes. A BD FACSAria II and a panel including CD45RO, CCR7, CD25, CD127, CD95 and CD27 were used to sort naive, central memory, regulatory and stem cell-like memory CD4+ T cells. All sorted populations exceeded 98% purity. PBMCs were isolated right away by Lymphoprep density gradient centrifugation and were stained directly, without culture. To minimize batch effects, samples were stained and sorted in pairs, one healthy donor with one patient per experiment. The data originate from a study of beta chain features in type 1 diabetes listed by TCRdb under 2018. In the study overall: Patients and healthy donors did not differ in mean age, gender distribution, total cell number or subset yield. Across all samples, roughly 110,000,000 sorted cells were examined, and cell number per subset correlated strongly with RNA yield. Regulatory and stem cell-like memory subsets were obtained from only 8 patients and roughly eight healthy donors, while naive and central memory subsets were obtained from all 28 donors. In the study, TCRB repertoires of sorted circulating CD4+ T cell subsets from recently diagnosed type 1 diabetes patients were compared with those of matched healthy donors.

Results and caveats for the whole study, not just this receptor: PCR may preferentially amplify shorter templates, but because patient and control samples were amplified and corrected together, any resulting skew would affect both groups equally. Naive, central memory and regulatory TCRB repertoires appeared more similar among patients than among healthy donors. Fewer insertions and more nucleotide deletions at VDJ recombination sites were observed in patients with type 1 diabetes, implying thymic rearrangement abnormalities. Sequencing cDNA rather than genomic DNA could over-represent highly expressing activated cells, although activation and CD3 levels did not differ between groups. In all four CD4+ subsets, TCRB CDR3 length was moderately but significantly shorter in type 1 diabetes patients. HLA sub-analyses involved small numbers of individuals, so any influence of HLA type on TCRB rearrangement remained unresolved.

The sequence was obtained from a man aged 25 to 40 in good health. Sequencing input: naive CD4+ T cells from blood. The cell subset or site label on this specimen signifies: true naive CD4+ T cells.

The CDR3 here reads CAWSVLISGANVLTF. The DNA sequence is as follows: TGTGCCTGGAGTGTACTTATATCCGGGGCCAACGTCCTGACTTTC. The chain is encoded by TRBV30 joined to TRBJ2-6; too little of a D gene remains to name it. V is cut by 0 bases and J by 4 bases, and the space between the germline ends is 10 bases. Including cysteine and phenylalanine, the CDR3 has 15 amino acids. Of the read, only the CDR3 DNA is kept; its 45 bases are in frame from base 1. From the germline V gene (reference sequence), CDR1 is GTSNPN and CDR2 is SVGIG.